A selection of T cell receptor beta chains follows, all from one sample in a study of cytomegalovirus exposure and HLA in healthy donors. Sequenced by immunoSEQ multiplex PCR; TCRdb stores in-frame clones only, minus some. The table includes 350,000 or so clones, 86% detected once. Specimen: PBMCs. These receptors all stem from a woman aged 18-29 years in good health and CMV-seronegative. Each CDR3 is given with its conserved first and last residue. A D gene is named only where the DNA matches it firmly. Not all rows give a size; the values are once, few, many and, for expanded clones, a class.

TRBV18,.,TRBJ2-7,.,CASSPSSDRSSYEQYF,TGTGCCAGCTCACCATCGAGCGACAGAAGCTCCTACGAGCAGTACTTC
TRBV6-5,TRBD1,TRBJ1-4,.,CASRRQGEGEKLFF,TGTGCCAGCAGACGACAGGGGGAGGGAGAAAAACTGTTTTTT
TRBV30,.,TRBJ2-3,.,CAWSDHNTDTQYF,TGTGCCTGGAGTGACCACAACACAGATACGCAGTATTTT
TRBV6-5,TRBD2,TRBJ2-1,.,CASTALAGRNEQFF,TGTGCCAGCACAGCGCTAGCGGGAAGGAATGAGCAGTTCTTC
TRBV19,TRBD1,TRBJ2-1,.,CASSKTGGDNEQFF,TGTGCCAGTAGTAAGACAGGGGGGGACAATGAGCAGTTCTTC
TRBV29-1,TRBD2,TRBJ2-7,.,CSVRTSRTYEQYF,TGCAGCGTCAGGACTAGCCGAACTTACGAGCAGTACTTC
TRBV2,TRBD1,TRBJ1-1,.,CASRPRQGVTEAFF,TGTGCCAGCAGGCCCCGACAGGGGGTCACTGAAGCTTTCTTT
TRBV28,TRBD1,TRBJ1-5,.,CASSKQGYSNQPQHF,TGTGCCAGCAGTAAACAGGGGTATAGCAATCAGCCCCAGCATTTT
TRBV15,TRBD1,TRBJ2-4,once,CATSRPLGTGGNIQYF,TGTGCCACCAGCAGACCCTTGGGAACAGGGGGAAACATTCAGTACTTC
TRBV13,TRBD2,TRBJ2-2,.,CASSFNLAGGWIGELFF,TGTGCCAGCAGCTTCAACCTAGCGGGAGGCTGGATCGGGGAGCTGTTTTTT
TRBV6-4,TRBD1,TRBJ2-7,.,CASTPVRDRAFYEQYF,TGTGCCAGCACTCCGGTCCGGGACAGGGCATTCTACGAGCAGTACTTC
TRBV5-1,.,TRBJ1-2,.,CASSLASEFYGYTF,TGCGCCAGCAGCTTGGCGTCAGAATTCTATGGCTACACCTTC
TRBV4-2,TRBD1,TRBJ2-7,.,CASSQEQGGSYEQYF,TGTGCCAGCAGCCAAGAACAGGGGGGCTCCTACGAGCAGTACTTC
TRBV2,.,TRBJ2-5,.,CASCSSRGQETQYF,TGTGCCAGCTGTTCATCCCGGGGGCAAGAGACCCAGTACTTC
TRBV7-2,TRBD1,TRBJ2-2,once,CASSFGQGAAGELFF,TGTGCCAGCAGCTTCGGACAGGGGGCTGCCGGGGAGCTGTTTTTT
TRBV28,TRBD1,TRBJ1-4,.,CASSGTGPWGKLFF,TGTGCCAGCAGCGGGACAGGTCCTTGGGGAAAACTGTTTTTT
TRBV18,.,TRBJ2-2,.,CASSYASFTGELFF,TGTGCCAGCTCATACGCTAGCTTCACCGGGGAGCTGTTTTTT
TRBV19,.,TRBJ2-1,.,CASTSVGGSYNEQFF,TGTGCCAGTACTTCAGTTGGGGGGTCGTACAATGAGCAGTTCTTC
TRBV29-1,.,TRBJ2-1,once,CSVVGSTYNEQFF,TGCAGCGTTGTTGGCAGTACCTACAATGAGCAGTTCTTC
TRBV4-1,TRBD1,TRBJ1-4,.,CASSRDRGISLEKLFF,TGCGCCAGCAGCCGGGACAGGGGGATCAGTTTAGAAAAACTGTTTTTT
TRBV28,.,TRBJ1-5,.,CASSFGVYQPQHF,TGTGCCAGCAGTTTCGGGGTCTATCAGCCCCAGCATTTT
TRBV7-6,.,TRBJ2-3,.,CASSGGLETDTQYF,TGTGCCAGCTCCGGGGGGCTGGAAACAGATACGCAGTATTTT
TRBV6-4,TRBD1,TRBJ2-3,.,CASSDGGQGGCTDTQYF,TGTGCCAGCAGTGACGGGGGACAGGGTGGTTGCACAGATACGCAGTATTTT
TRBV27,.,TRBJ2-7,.,CASTQRRGHEQYF,TGTGCCAGCACCCAGCGGAGGGGCCACGAGCAGTACTTC
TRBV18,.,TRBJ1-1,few,CASSPPQVQNTEAFF,TGTGCCAGCTCACCACCACAGGTCCAGAACACTGAAGCTTTCTTT
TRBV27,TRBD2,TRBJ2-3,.,CASSFRPGLARDTQYF,TGTGCCAGCAGTTTCCGCCCGGGACTAGCACGCGATACGCAGTATTTT
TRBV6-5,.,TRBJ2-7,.,CASSYSVGESSYEQYF,TGTGCCAGCAGTTACTCAGTGGGCGAGAGCTCCTACGAGCAGTACTTC
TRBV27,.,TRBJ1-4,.,CASSLQRGREKLFF,TGTGCCAGCAGTTTGCAGCGAGGGAGAGAAAAACTGTTTTTT
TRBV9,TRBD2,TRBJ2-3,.,CASSVGLAGFSTDTQYF,TGTGCCAGCAGCGTAGGGCTAGCGGGTTTTAGCACAGATACGCAGTATTTT
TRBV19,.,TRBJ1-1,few,CASSILGRNTEAFF,TGTGCCAGTAGTATCCTCGGTCGGAACACTGAAGCTTTCTTT
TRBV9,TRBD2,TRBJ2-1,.,CASSAPIAGGPYNEQFF,TGTGCCAGCAGCGCTCCCATAGCGGGAGGGCCCTACAATGAGCAGTTCTTC
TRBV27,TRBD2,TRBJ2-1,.,CASRGLAGFNEQFF,TGTGCCAGCCGTGGACTAGCGGGATTCAATGAGCAGTTCTTC
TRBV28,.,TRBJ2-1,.,CASSFISSYNEQFF,TGTGCCAGCAGTTTCATTAGCTCCTACAATGAGCAGTTCTTC
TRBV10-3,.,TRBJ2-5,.,CAISESVSSVETQYF,TGTGCCATCAGTGAGTCGGTGTCTAGCGTGGAGACCCAGTACTTC
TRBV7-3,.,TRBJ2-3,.,CASSLRADSLTQYF,TGTGCCAGCAGCTTAAGAGCCGATAGTCTCACCCAGTATTTT
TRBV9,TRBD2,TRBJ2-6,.,CASSARGAGANVLTF,TGTGCCAGCAGCGCGCGGGGGGCTGGGGCCAACGTCCTGACTTTC
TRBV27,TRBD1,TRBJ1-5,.,CASSFQRTGTGNQPQHF,TGTGCCAGCAGTTTCCAGCGTACCGGGACAGGCAATCAGCCCCAGCATTTT
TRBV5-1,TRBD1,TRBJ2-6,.,CASSLSNRGPFLSGANVLTF,TGCGCCAGCAGCTTGTCCAACAGGGGGCCCTTCCTCTCTGGGGCCAACGTCCTGACTTTC
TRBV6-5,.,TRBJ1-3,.,CASSKRDTSGNTIYF,TGTGCCAGCAGTAAGAGGGACACCTCTGGAAACACCATATATTTT
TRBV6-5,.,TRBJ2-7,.,CASSPGPVRGYEQYF,TGTGCCAGCAGCCCCGGTCCGGTCCGAGGGTACGAGCAGTACTTC
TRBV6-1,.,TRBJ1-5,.,CASDGPGRNQPQHF,TGTGCCAGCGACGGTCCAGGGAGGAATCAGCCCCAGCATTTT
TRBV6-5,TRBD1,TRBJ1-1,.,CASSYSTGTGGAFF,TGTGCCAGCAGTTACTCTACCGGGACAGGGGGAGCTTTCTTT
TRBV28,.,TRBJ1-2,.,CASSFREYGYTF,TGTGCCAGCAGTTTCCGAGAGTATGGCTACACCTTC
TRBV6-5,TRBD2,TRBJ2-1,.,CASSYSSGIHEQFF,TGTGCCAGCAGTTACTCGAGCGGGATTCATGAGCAGTTCTTC
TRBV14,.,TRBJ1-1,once,CASSRDIRGTEAFF,TGTGCCAGCAGTCGGGACATTCGTGGTACTGAAGCTTTCTTT
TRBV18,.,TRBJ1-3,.,CASSPQADSGNTIYF,TGTGCCAGCTCACCACAAGCTGACTCTGGAAACACCATATATTTT
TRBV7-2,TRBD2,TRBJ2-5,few,CASGAGAGETQYF,TGTGCCAGCGGGGCGGGAGCGGGGGAGACCCAGTACTTC
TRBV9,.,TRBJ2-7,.,CASSVGGASDYEQYF,TGTGCCAGCAGCGTAGGAGGGGCTAGCGACTACGAGCAGTACTTC
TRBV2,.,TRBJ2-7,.,CASKRTTLIYEQYF,TGTGCCAGCAAAAGGACTACCCTCATCTACGAGCAGTACTTC